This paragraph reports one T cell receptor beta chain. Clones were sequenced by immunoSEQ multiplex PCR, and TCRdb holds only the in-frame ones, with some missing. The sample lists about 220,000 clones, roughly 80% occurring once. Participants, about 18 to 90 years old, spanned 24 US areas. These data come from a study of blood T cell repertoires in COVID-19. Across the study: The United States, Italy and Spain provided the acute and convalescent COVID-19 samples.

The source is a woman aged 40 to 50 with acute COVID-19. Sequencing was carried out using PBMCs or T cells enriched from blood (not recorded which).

In DNA, the CDR3 is TGTGCCAGCAGCGTAGGACATCTCTCGACCCAGTACTTC. Amino acids: CASSVGHLSTQYF. V is TRBV9 and J is TRBJ2-5; no clear D. The CDR3 has 13 residues. Trimming removed 0 bases from V and 7 bases from J, with 10 bases in between. In germline, CDR1 is SGDLS, CDR2 YYNGEE.